Shown below are 4 T cell receptor beta chains from a single sample sequenced in a study of blood T cell repertoires in COVID-19. The protocol was immunoSEQ multiplex PCR, while the TCRdb copy is restricted to in-frame clones and leaves out a portion. The profile shows about 150,000 clones, roughly 88% of them singletons. Sample: peripheral blood. These receptors all stem from a man older than 75 with COVID-19, enrolled during active disease.

The gene calls are TRBV5-1 and TRBJ2-7, with 8 nucleotides matching TRBD1. Germline values: CDR1 SGHRS, CDR2 YFSETQ. J gave up 5 bases and V 4 bases, and 11 bases lay outside the gene matches. CDR3 size: 15 residues. The CDR3 nucleotides are TGCGCCAGCAGCCTGAGGGCAGGGGGCCTGGACGAGCAGTACTTC. This gives the protein CASSLRAGGLDEQYF.

The CDR3 is CASSLNHRENSPLHF. The CDR3 nucleotides read TGTGCCAGCAGCTTGAACCACAGGGAAAATTCACCCCTCCACTTT. The chain combines TRBV5-4 with TRBJ1-6, with TRBD1 as a possible D gene (6 bases). Germline V gene data show CDR1 as SGHNT and CDR2 as YYREEE (reference sequence). Trimming removed 1 base at V and 7 bases at J, with 12 bases between. This CDR3 region has 15 residues.

The chain uses TRBV3-1 (or the pseudogene TRBV3-2) and TRBJ1-1; D remains unclear. The CDR3 sequence is 13 residues long. Trimming removed 1 base at V and 7 bases at J, with 10 bases between. Germline CDR1 LGHDT, CDR2 YNNKEL (reference sequence). CDR3 sequence reads: CASSQVSGSEAFF. The CDR3 DNA sequence: TGTGCCAGCAGCCAAGTTTCCGGGAGTGAAGCTTTCTTT.

The rearrangement uses TRBV7-8 and TRBJ1-5, with D perhaps matching TRBD1 (5 bases). The CDR3 sequence is 15 residues long. Germline V gene sequence: CDR1 SGHVS, CDR2 FQNEAQ. Trimming stripped 2 bases from V and 0 bases from J, with 8 bases between. CDR3 DNA: TGTGCCAGCAGCTTAACAGGAGTTAGCAATCAGCCCCAGCATTTT. It encodes CASSLTGVSNQPQHF.